This T cell receptor (beta chain) is from a study of high-grade serous ovarian cancer treatment subgroups (dated by TCRdb to the early 2020s). Context from the whole study: On average, each sample produced more than 13,000 sequencing reads and about 7,000 unique TCR beta rearrangements. One primary tumor sample and two metastatic tumor samples were contributed by each patient, so that around 90 samples were obtained in total. The study profiled TCR beta repertoires in high-grade serous ovarian cancer patients grouped by complete gross resection or neoadjuvant chemotherapy response under a laparoscopic triage algorithm. The cohort comprised around 30 patients: roughly 10 with no residual disease after primary surgery (R0), roughly 10 excellent NACT responders, and roughly 10 poor NACT responders. The investigation overall reported the following: Because bulk tumor TCR sequencing provided no spatial information, insight into HGSC tumor complexity and diversity was limited. Repertoire similarity between tumors of the same patient ranged roughly 0.1 to 0.79, whereas almost no similarity was seen between different patients. TCR repertoire analyses focused on CDR3; CDR1 and CDR2 were not analyzed. TCR clonal relatedness correlated positively with neoantigen level and, by trend, with copy number variation and mutation load from whole-genome sequencing.

High-throughput TCR profiling via ImmunoSEQ was performed on the 100 or so tumor samples. From the authors' description of their analysis: Repertoire diversity metrics included richness (unique productive sequences), clonality, evenness and relatedness; Bhattacharyya coefficient assessed similarity between samples. Conclusions stayed consistent in a sensitivity analysis that left out TCRs with fewer than two reads. TCRdb retrieved this table from immuneACCESS and kept in-frame rearrangements only. Not all clones are present; in checked studies, unresolved V genes account for under half, and no reason is known for the remainder. The DNA was the basis for D and trimming; V, J and clone size are from that table. This sample comprises around 1,200 clones, roughly 77% of them detected only once. Clones ranked in the top ten supply 15% to 20% of the sample. The CDR3 runs 15 amino acids, cysteine and phenylalanine included. Left in the record is the CDR3 DNA by itself, 45 bases read in frame from the first base. The germline V gene sets CDR1 to SGHAT and CDR2 to FQNNGV.

This clone showed up just once. Its binding antigen is unknown. There are no base qualities to consult, and no much larger clone falls within one base. The tumor samples were collected prior to definitive surgery or chemotherapy. Genomic DNA extraction was performed by the MD Anderson Biospecimen Extraction Resource, and TCR sequencing was carried out by the MD Anderson Cancer Genomics Laboratory. This receptor was identified in a human donor with high-grade serous ovarian cancer. The sample comprised tumor tissue. The chain is made from TRBV11-2 and TRBJ2-5; TRBD2 matches 15 bases in the middle. The J call may be incorrect, as the DNA end agrees better with TRBJ2-7. For the CDR3, the sequence is CASSFRTSGRAEQYF. The nucleotide sequence is given as TGTGCCAGCAGCTTCCGGACTAGCGGGAGGGCCGAGCAGTACTTC.